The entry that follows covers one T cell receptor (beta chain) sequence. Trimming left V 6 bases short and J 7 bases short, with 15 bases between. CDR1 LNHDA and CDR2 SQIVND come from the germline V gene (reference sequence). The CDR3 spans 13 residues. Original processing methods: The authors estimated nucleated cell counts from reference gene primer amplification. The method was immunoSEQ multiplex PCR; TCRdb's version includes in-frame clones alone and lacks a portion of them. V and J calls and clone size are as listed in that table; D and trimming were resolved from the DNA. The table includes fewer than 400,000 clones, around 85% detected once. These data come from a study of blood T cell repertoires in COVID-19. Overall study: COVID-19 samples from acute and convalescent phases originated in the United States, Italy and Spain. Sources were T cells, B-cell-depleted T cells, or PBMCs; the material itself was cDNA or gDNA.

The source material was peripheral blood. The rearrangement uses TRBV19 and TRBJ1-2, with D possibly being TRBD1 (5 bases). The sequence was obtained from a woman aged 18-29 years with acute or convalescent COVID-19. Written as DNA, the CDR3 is TGTGCCAGTAGCAGCGGGGGGGAGCTTGGCTACACCTTC. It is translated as CASSSGGELGYTF.